This entry lists 3 T cell receptor beta chains sequenced from one sample in a study of T cell responses to AZD1222 COVID-19 vaccine. TCRdb keeps only in-frame clones here, not all; method: immunoSEQ multiplex PCR. The sample includes fewer than 250,000 clones, about 93% of them seen just once. Source: peripheral blood, taken on day 0 of MenACWY control vaccination. Receptor source: an adult in good health.

V gene TRBV5-4 combines with J gene TRBJ1-1; a possible D gene is TRBD1 (6 bases). V lost 4 bases to trimming and J lost 2 bases, with 21 bases between them. From germline, CDR1 is SGHNT and CDR2 YYREEE (reference sequence). This CDR3 region has 17 residues. This CDR3 is CASSVQGILGPNTEAFF. The CDR3 nucleotides read TGTGCCAGCAGCGTTCAGGGGATTCTCGGACCAAACACTGAAGCTTTCTTT.

The chain joins TRBV27 to TRBJ1-2; unclear D gene. Germline values: CDR1 MNHEY, CDR2 SMNVEV (reference sequence). CDR3 length equals 13 residues. Deletions cut 6 bases from V and 8 bases from J, with 16 bases between. The chain's CDR3 is CASSERESSGYTF. CDR3 sequence (DNA): TGTGCCAGCAGCGAAAGGGAATCGTCGGGCTACACCTTC.

The CDR3 sequence is CASSYRDKNTEAFF. CDR3 DNA sequence: TGTGCCAGCAGTTACAGGGACAAGAACACTGAAGCTTTCTTT. This rearrangement joins TRBV6-5 to TRBJ1-1, with D maybe TRBD1 (6 bases). The germline V gene encodes CDR1 MNHEY and CDR2 SVGAGI. This CDR3 has 14 amino acids. V lost 2 bases and J lost 1, with 8 bases in between.